Here is one TCR beta chain with its context. This specimen belongs to a study of T cells expressing NK-cell markers. At the level of the study: Sorted CD3+CD56+NKG2C+, CD3+CD56+NKG2C- and CD3+CD56-NKG2C+ T cells supplied TCR beta repertoires.

CDR1 and CDR2 (germline): SQVTM, ANQGSEA. This CDR3 is 11 amino acids long. With the 5' RACE reads reprocessed, TCRdb shows one record per CDR3 protein and no DNA. The table for this sample gives 350,000 to 400,000 distinct CDR3 sequences. The sample taken for sequencing was blood T cells: a sorted CD56 or NKG2C T cell subset, CD4+ or CD8+ T cells, or bulk PBMC T cells (not recorded which). The chain is built from TRBV29-1 and TRBJ2-5. This receptor was obtained from a woman in her forties or fifties in good health. This CDR3 reads CSVEDGAGTNF.